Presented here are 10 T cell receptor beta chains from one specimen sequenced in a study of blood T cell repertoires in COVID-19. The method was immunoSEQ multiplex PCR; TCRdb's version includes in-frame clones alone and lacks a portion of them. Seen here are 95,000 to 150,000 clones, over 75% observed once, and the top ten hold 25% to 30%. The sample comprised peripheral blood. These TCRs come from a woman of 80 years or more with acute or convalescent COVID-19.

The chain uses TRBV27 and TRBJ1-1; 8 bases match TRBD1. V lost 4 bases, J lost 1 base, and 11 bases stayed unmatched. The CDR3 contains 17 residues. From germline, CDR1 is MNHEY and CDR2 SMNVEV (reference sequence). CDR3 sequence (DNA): TGTGCCAGCAGTTCTGGACAGGGCTTAACTTGGAACACTGAAGCTTTCTTT. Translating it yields CASSSGQGLTWNTEAFF.

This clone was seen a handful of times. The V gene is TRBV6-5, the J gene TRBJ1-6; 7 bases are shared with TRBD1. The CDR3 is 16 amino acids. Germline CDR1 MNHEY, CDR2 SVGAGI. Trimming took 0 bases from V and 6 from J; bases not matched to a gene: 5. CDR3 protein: CASSYSLGQPNSPLHF. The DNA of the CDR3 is TGTGCCAGCAGTTACTCTCTGGGACAGCCTAATTCACCCCTCCACTTT.

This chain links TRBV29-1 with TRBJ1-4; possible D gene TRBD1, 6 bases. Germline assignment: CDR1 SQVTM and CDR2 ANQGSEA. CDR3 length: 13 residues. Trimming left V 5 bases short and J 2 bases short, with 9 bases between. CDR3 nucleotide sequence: TGCAGCGTTACAGGGACGACTAATGAAAAACTGTTTTTT. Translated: CSVTGTTNEKLFF.

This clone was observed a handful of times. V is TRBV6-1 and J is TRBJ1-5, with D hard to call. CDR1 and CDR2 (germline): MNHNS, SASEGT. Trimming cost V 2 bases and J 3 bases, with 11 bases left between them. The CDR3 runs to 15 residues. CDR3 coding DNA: TGTGCCAGCAGTGAAAACGGGTCCCCCAATCAGCCCCAGCATTTT. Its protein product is CASSENGSPNQPQHF.

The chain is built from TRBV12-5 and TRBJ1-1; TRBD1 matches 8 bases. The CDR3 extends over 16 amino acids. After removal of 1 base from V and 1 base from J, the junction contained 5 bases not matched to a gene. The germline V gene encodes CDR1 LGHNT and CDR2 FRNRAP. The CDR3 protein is CASGLGGQGANTEAFF. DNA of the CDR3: TGTGCTAGTGGTTTGGGTGGACAGGGAGCGAACACTGAAGCTTTCTTT.

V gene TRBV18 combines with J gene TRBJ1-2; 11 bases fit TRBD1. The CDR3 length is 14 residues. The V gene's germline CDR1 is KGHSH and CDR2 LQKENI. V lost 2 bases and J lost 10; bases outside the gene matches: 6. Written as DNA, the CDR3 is TGTGCCAGCTCACCAGGGACAGGGGGGTTGTCCTACACCTTC. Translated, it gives CASSPGTGGLSYTF.

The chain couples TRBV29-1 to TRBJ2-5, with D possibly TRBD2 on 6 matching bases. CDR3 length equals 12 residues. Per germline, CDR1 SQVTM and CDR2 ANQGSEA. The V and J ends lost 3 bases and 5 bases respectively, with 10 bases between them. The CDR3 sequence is CSVERGWETQYF. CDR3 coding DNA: TGCAGCGTTGAGCGGGGTTGGGAGACCCAGTACTTC.

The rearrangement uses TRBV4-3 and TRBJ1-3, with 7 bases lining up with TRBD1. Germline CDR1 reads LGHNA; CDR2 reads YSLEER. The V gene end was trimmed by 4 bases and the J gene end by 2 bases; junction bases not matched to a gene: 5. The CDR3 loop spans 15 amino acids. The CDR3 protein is CASSPVGTAGNTIYF. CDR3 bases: TGCGCCAGCAGCCCGGTCGGGACAGCTGGAAACACCATATATTTT.

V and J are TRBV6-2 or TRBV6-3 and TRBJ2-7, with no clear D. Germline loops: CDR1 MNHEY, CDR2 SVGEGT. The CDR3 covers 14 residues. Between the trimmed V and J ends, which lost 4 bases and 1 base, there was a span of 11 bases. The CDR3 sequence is CASSLAGSSYEQYF. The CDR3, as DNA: TGTGCCAGCAGTTTAGCCGGGTCATCCTACGAGCAGTACTTC.

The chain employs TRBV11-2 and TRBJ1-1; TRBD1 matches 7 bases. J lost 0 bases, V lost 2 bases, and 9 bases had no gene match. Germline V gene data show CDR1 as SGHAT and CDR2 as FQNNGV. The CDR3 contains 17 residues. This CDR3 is CASSLRTGVILNTEAFF. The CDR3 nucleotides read TGTGCCAGCAGCTTACGGACAGGCGTTATATTGAACACTGAAGCTTTCTTT.